This T cell receptor (beta chain) emerged from a study of Graves' ophthalmopathy and Graves' hyperthyroidism (dated by TCRdb to the late 2010s). Regarding the research as a whole: Peripheral blood was collected before any treatment was given, at the time of initial diagnosis. Following sample collection, hyperthyroidism patients were given methimazole at a starting dose of 30 mg daily, and ophthalmopathy patients were given high-dose intravenous methylprednisolone. The study used signatures of the TCR beta repertoire to tell Graves' ophthalmopathy apart from Graves' hyperthyroidism and to predict which patients would progress to ophthalmopathy. In roughly 6 hyperthyroidism patients, T-cell repertoires of thyroid tissue and blood were compared. The independent validation cohort included under 20 hyperthyroidism patients plus 17 patients who later progressed from hyperthyroidism to ophthalmopathy. The roughly 99 discovery patients were divided at random into training and test sets in a 7:3 ratio. In total, over 130 blood samples were TCR-sequenced: 40 to 45 ophthalmopathy, approximately 80 hyperthyroidism and roughly 17 hyperthyroidism-to-ophthalmopathy patients. A discovery set of 100 patients (around 40 ophthalmopathy, about 55 stable hyperthyroidism) was enrolled to explore V-J signatures distinguishing ophthalmopathy from hyperthyroidism.

General study outcomes and caveats: In validation, the model predicted ophthalmopathy progression with about 70% sensitivity and 72.22% specificity; more than ten predicted patients were CT-confirmed with GO in a median of around 6 months. Most of the expanded thyroid clonotypes with a frequency above 0.001 were also detected in blood, and it was suggested that the thyroid immune response may be reflected by blood repertoires. In cross-validation, the 13-signature model distinguished ophthalmopathy from stable hyperthyroidism with 85% to 90% sensitivity and just under 84% specificity, and in the test set the corresponding values were about 80% and 75%. No statistical method was used to predetermine the sample size, and group allocation was not hidden from the investigators.

Stable hyperthyroidism was defined as no progression to ophthalmopathy within 18 months of follow-up. The hyperthyroidism patients were 18 to 65 years old and newly diagnosed, with a disease duration of less than 2 months. Patients with other autoimmune diseases, uncontrolled infections, pregnancy or lactation were excluded from the study. Clinical symptoms, serum thyroxine, TRAb, thyroid ultrasound and orbital computed tomography were used for diagnosis. PBMCs were isolated from 10 ml of fresh peripheral blood by Ficoll-Paque density gradient centrifugation. Total RNA was extracted using Trizol reagent, and RNA quality was checked on an Agilent 2100 Bioanalyzer. This clonotype was recorded at least ten times. What antigen it recognizes has not been identified. No quality values exist for individual bases; no much larger clone is one base distant. For repertoire sequencing, TCR beta CDR3 regions were amplified from RNA transcripts. HTBI primers and the Qiagen OneStep RT-PCR kit were used in a first-round RT-PCR, which was followed by a second-round multiplex PCR, size selection and purification. Libraries were sequenced on an Illumina HiSeq2000 using paired-end 100 bp reads. The authors' pipeline ran thus. SOAPnuke was used for read processing, and reads with adapters, uncalled bases, a mean Phred below 15, or no exact constant-primer or identifier match were discarded. COPE v1.2.5 was used to merge high-quality paired reads. Clonotypes were defined as unique nucleotide sequences and were aligned to IMGT TRB V, D and J references using MiTCR v1.1. Analysis was restricted to V-J combinations with a frequency above 0.0001, which covered about 99% of repertoires. A TCR clonal expansion and chaos score per V-J combination was defined as the ratio of F50 clonal expansion to chaos observed in the TCRdist matrix. Welch's t-statistics and random forest were used to narrow the features down to more than 10 V-J combinations, which were then fed into a naive Bayes classifier. The similarity between thyroid and blood repertoires was quantified using the Morisita-Horn index. Using fastp trimming at Q25 and MiXCR clonotype assembly, TCRdb reanalyzed the public sequencing data and kept in-frame beta chains. Identical CDR3 proteins give one entry, which carries the most common genes and DNA. TCRdb's processing, not the authors' own work, is the source of the V and J calls. The sample table holds about 620,000 distinct CDR3 sequences, of which about 20% were seen once. Roughly 7.4% of the sample lies in the top ten.

Taken from the germline V gene, the CDR1 and CDR2 loops are SGHTA and FQGNSA. The germline ends are 15 bases apart after V is trimmed by 2 bases and J by 13 bases. The CDR3 starts with the cysteine, ends with the phenylalanine, and has 14 residues. CDR3 DNA is the only sequence kept; it has 42 bases, read in frame from the first base. This receptor was identified in a woman aged 18-29 years with stable Graves' hyperthyroidism. Some clones in this sample may be carry-over from other donors' samples. Donor details come from another sample of the same person, matched by shared clones. Sequencing used peripheral blood. The rearranged segments are TRBV7-2 and TRBJ1-6, with TRBD1 perhaps the D gene, on 5 matching bases. DNA sequence: TGTGCCAGCAGCTTACAACAGGAGTTTTCCCCCCTCCACTTT. Its translation reads: CASSLQQEFSPLHF.